This T cell receptor (beta chain) was sequenced in a study of shared clonotypes between healthy human individuals. Findings and caveats of the study: Larger estimated richness was generally recorded for naive subsets relative to memory subsets. Blood was the only sampled material, and tissue repertoires likely differ. The study found about 5% of naive CD4 clonotypes shared across a few donors. Among donors, clonotype sharing was expected to be affected by sequencing depth.

A remark on this clone: Its target is unknown.

Per the germline V gene, CDR1 is LGHNA and CDR2 is YSLEER. There are 14 residues in the CDR3. J was trimmed by 8 bases and V by 4 bases; bases with no gene match: 3. The protocol was immunoSEQ multiplex PCR, while the TCRdb copy is restricted to in-frame clones and leaves out a portion. The sample records around 2.3 million clones, around 95% being singletons. The rearrangement joins TRBV4-3 to TRBJ1-4; 11 nucleotides align to TRBD1. The clonotype originates from a man between 18 and 35 years old in good health. The sequenced sample consisted of naive CD4+ T cells sorted from blood. Noted subset: CD45RA+ positively selected. The CDR3 spells CASSLDRGREKLFF. The CDR3 coding sequence is TGCGCCAGCAGCCTGGACAGGGGGCGAGAAAAACTGTTTTTT.